The entry below describes one T cell receptor beta chain. Its antigen is still unknown. The data belong to a study of T cells in Graves' hyperthyroidism and ophthalmopathy. The study, taken as a whole, reports: Peripheral blood also featured most of the thyroid clonotypes expanded above 0.001. Ophthalmopathy and stable hyperthyroidism were told apart by a 13 V-J model.

TCR beta CDR3 sequences were amplified from RNA transcripts. First-round RT-PCR with HTBI primers amplified the TCR CDR3 region. Each CDR3 protein is one row after TCRdb ran MiXCR on the multiplex PCR reads. The repertoire holds under 700,000 distinct CDR3 sequences, with about half as singletons. Absence of ophthalmopathy progression within 18 months defined stable Graves' hyperthyroidism. Patients aged 18 to 65 with hyperthyroidism were newly diagnosed, with duration under 2 months. There are 14 residues in the CDR3. Germline CDR1 is MNHNS and CDR2 is SASEGT. V shed 5 bases and J shed 7 bases, with 14 bases lying between them.

The source material was peripheral blood or thyroid tissue (not recorded which). The sequence was collected from a woman aged 18-35 years with Graves' hyperthyroidism. The chain uses TRBV6-1 and TRBJ2-2, with D tentatively TRBD2 (6 bases). Here the CDR3 reads CASSQAGRRGELFF. The CDR3, as DNA: TGTGCCAGCAGTCAGGCGGGACGACGCGGGGAGCTGTTTTTT.